Below are 29 T cell receptor beta chains sequenced from a single sample in a study of blood T cells in healthy people across ages. Primers used in a second PCR of about 6 to 11 cycles were a sample-barcoded 5' primer and a J-beta primer mix. TCRdb called the 5' RACE reads again in MiXCR, with one record for every CDR3 protein. Seen here are over a million distinct CDR3 sequences, approximately 43% observed once, and the top ten hold just over 4%. What was sequenced was blood. The receptor set was obtained from a woman between 18 and 30 years old in good health.

The V and J genes are TRBV4-3 and TRBJ1-1; the D gene is possibly TRBD1 (5 bases). V was pared by 0 bases and J by 7 bases, with 9 bases between. This CDR3 region has 13 residues. Germline V gives CDR1 LGHNA, CDR2 YSLEER. The CDR3 coding sequence is TGCGCCAGCAGCCAAGATAGGGACGGTGAAGCTTTCTTT. This codes for CASSQDRDGEAFF.

This clonotype was observed a few times. This CDR3 is CASSPLPSRVPYGYTF. CDR3 DNA sequence: TGTGCCAGCAGCCCCCTCCCCTCCCGGGTCCCCTATGGCTACACCTTC. The J gene is TRBJ1-2, the V gene TRBV9; no clear D gene. Germline V lookup: CDR1 SGDLS, CDR2 YYNGEE. V was clipped by 4 bases and J by 4 bases, with 20 bases between them. The CDR3 is 16 amino acids.

V and J are TRBV7-2 and TRBJ1-2, with TRBD1 matching 12 bases. V trimming: 3 bases; J trimming: 6 bases; junction bases outside the gene matches: 11. Germline-derived CDR1 and CDR2 are SGHTA and FQGNSA. This CDR3 region has 17 residues. The CDR3 DNA sequence: TGTGCCAGCAGCTTGGTTTCCGGGACAGGGGGCGAGGATGGCTACACCTTC. This sequence encodes CASSLVSGTGGEDGYTF.

A few counts support this clonotype. The chain uses TRBV12-3 or TRBV12-4 and TRBJ2-3; a weak D match, TRBD2 (6 bases). Trimming stripped 4 bases from V and 5 bases from J, with 13 bases between. This CDR3 has 14 amino acids. Here the CDR3 reads CASSSGGRGDTQYF. Written as DNA, the CDR3 is TGTGCCAGCAGTTCCGGCGGGCGGGGAGATACGCAGTATTTT.

This clonotype was counted a single time. The genes are TRBV6-2 or TRBV6-3 and TRBJ2-1; D uncertain. Trimming removed 2 bases from V and 13 bases from J, with 9 bases in between. The CDR3 is 11 residues long. Germline lookup yields CDR1 MNHEY and CDR2 SVGEGT. The CDR3: CASSYGPAQFF. DNA of the CDR3: TGTGCCAGCAGTTACGGGCCCGCCCAGTTCTTC.

The chain carries TRBV25-1 and TRBJ2-3, with 7 bases matching TRBD1. The V gene's germline CDR1 is MGHDK and CDR2 SYGVNS. This CDR3 is 15 amino acids long. V was pared by 4 bases and J by 4 bases, with 8 bases of the junction left unmatched. CDR3 loop: CASSGATGWADTQYF. For the CDR3, the DNA is TGTGCCAGCAGTGGAGCGACAGGGTGGGCAGATACGCAGTATTTT. Complete variable domain (other parts from reference TRBV25-1 and TRBJ2-3): EADIYQTPRYLVIGTGKKITLECSQTMGHDKMYWYQQDPGMELHLIHYSYGVNSTEKGDLSSESTVSRIRTEHFPLTLESARPSHTSQYLCASSGATGWADTQYFGPGTRLTVL.

The chain couples TRBV20-1 to TRBJ1-2, with D unclear. Per the germline V gene, CDR1 is DFQATT and CDR2 is SNEGSKA (reference sequence). The CDR3 spans 13 residues. The V end lost 1 base, the J end lost 7 bases, and 13 bases lay between the germline ends. Here the CDR3 DNA reads TGCAGTGCTAGAGTGGACTTCATGAGTGGCTACACCTTC. As protein: CSARVDFMSGYTF.

This clonotype has a handful of counts. The chain joins TRBV27 to TRBJ2-7; D is unclear. The germline V gene encodes CDR1 MNHEY and CDR2 SMNVEV (reference sequence). There are 13 residues in the CDR3. V lost 2 bases and J 3 bases, leaving 8 bases between the germline ends. The CDR3 DNA reads TGTGCCAGCAGTTTAAACAGAAACTACGAGCAGTACTTC. Its translation is CASSLNRNYEQYF.

The V gene is TRBV30, the J gene TRBJ2-1, with D tentatively TRBD1 (6 bases). From germline, CDR1 is GTSNPN and CDR2 SVGIG (reference sequence). There are 15 residues in the CDR3. The V gene lost 0 bases and the J gene lost 0 bases, with 9 bases spanning the gap. The CDR3 sequence: CAWSVRDNSYNEQFF. The DNA for the CDR3 is TGTGCCTGGAGTGTAAGGGACAACTCCTACAATGAGCAGTTCTTC.

This clonotype was counted once. The chain uses TRBV12-3 or TRBV12-4 and TRBJ2-1; 8 nucleotides line up with TRBD2. Trimming took 10 bases from V and 3 from J; bases not matched to a gene: 8. This CDR3 region has 14 residues. CDR3 in amino acids: CATGSGRFYNEQFF. CDR3 in DNA: TGTGCCACCGGAAGCGGGAGATTCTACAATGAGCAGTTCTTC.

The rearrangement links TRBV29-1 to TRBJ2-2; D ambiguous. V lost 5 bases, J lost 0 bases, and 7 bases lay in between. CDR3 size: 13 residues. Germline CDR1 and CDR2: SQVTM and ANQGSEA. CDR3 amino acids: CSVLLPNTGELFF. The CDR3 nucleotides are TGCAGCGTTTTGCTTCCGAACACCGGGGAGCTGTTTTTT.

This clonotype has only a few counts. The chain employs TRBV7-2 and TRBJ2-6; tentatively, D is TRBD1 (6 bases). Germline-derived CDR1 and CDR2 are SGHTA and FQGNSA. The CDR3 spans 18 residues. The V end lost 5 bases, the J end lost 0 bases, and 17 bases lay between the germline ends. As DNA, the CDR3 is TGTGCCAGCAGCGCCCGGATGGGGGCGGCCTCTGGGGCCAACGTCCTGACTTTC. Translating gives CASSARMGAASGANVLTF.

About this clonotype itself: A much larger clone sits a single nucleotide away, making a read error possible. The chain joins TRBV15 to TRBJ1-1; no definite D call. The CDR3 totals 13 residues. Trimming removed 3 bases at V and 3 bases at J, with 8 bases between. Germline V gives CDR1 LNHNV, CDR2 YYDKDF (reference sequence). CDR3 sequence (DNA): TGTGCCACCAGCAGTGAGAGGTACACTGAAGCTTTCTTT. It codes for CATSSERYTEAFF.

V gene TRBV24-1 combines with J gene TRBJ1-2; 8 bases match TRBD1. Germline CDR1 is KGHDR and CDR2 is SFDVKD. With V trimmed by 4 bases and J by 4 bases, 4 bases remained unmatched. CDR3 length: 14 residues. CDR3: CATSDPGTGYGYTF. In nucleotides, the CDR3 is TGTGCCACCAGTGACCCGGGGACAGGCTATGGCTACACCTTC.

In this sample, this clonotype turned up a few times. This chain links TRBV5-6 with TRBJ1-1; D unresolved. Germline values: CDR1 SGHDT, CDR2 YYEEEE. The CDR3 is made up of 14 amino acids. V lost 3 bases, J lost 4 bases, and 13 bases lay in between. In nucleotides, the CDR3 is TGTGCCAGCAGCTACGCCTCGATAAGCACTGAAGCTTTCTTT. Amino acids: CASSYASISTEAFF.

This sequence joins TRBV30 and TRBJ2-1; 7 positions match TRBD2. This CDR3 region has 15 residues. Germline CDR1 and CDR2: GTSNPN and SVGIG (reference sequence). Trimming at V came to 5 bases and at J to 4 bases, leaving 11 bases not matched to a gene. The CDR3 DNA reads as TGTGCCTGGGTACCTTCCGGGAGGATATACAATGAGCAGTTCTTC. Translated: CAWVPSGRIYNEQFF.

The chain combines TRBV6-6 with TRBJ2-7; 7 bases line up with TRBD1. From germline, CDR1 is MNHNY and CDR2 SVGAGI (reference sequence). The CDR3 extends over 14 amino acids. J lost 5 bases, V lost 2 bases, and 6 bases had no gene match. The CDR3 loop reads CASSYNRGADEQYF. The CDR3 region has the DNA TGTGCCAGCAGTTACAACAGGGGAGCGGACGAGCAGTACTTC.

The rearrangement links TRBV7-2 to TRBJ2-7; 7 bases are a match to TRBD1. The CDR3 extends over 16 amino acids. V lost 5 bases and J lost 2; bases outside the gene matches: 12. Germline lookup yields CDR1 SGHTA and CDR2 FQGNSA. CDR3 coding DNA: TGTGCCAGCAGCCTTACCCGGGACAGCGTAGCCTACGAGCAGTACTTC. Its translation is CASSLTRDSVAYEQYF.

This chain joins TRBV7-3 and TRBJ2-1, with 9 bases lining up with TRBD2. The ends lost 5 bases at V and 3 bases at J; junction bases unmatched: 2. Germline V CDR1 and CDR2: SGHTA, FQGTGA. This CDR3 is 14 amino acids long. The CDR3 DNA follows: TGTGCCAGCAGCCCTAGCGGGAACTACAATGAGCAGTTCTTC. Translation gives CASSPSGNYNEQFF.

The V gene is TRBV27, the J gene TRBJ1-1; D is undetermined. CDR1 MNHEY and CDR2 SMNVEV come from the germline V gene (reference sequence). The CDR3 is 16 amino acids. Trimming pared 5 bases from V and 5 bases from J, leaving 21 bases between. CDR3 in amino acids: CASSNPLFHGQTEAFF. CDR3 DNA: TGTGCCAGCAGTAACCCCCTTTTTCACGGGCAGACTGAAGCTTTCTTT.

The CDR3 coding sequence is TGTGCCACCAGAAGAAGTAGCGGGAGTGGCACAGATACGCAGTATTTT. Protein product: CATRRSSGSGTDTQYF. This chain uses TRBV24-1 with TRBJ2-3; 9 bases agree with TRBD2. The CDR3 is 16 residues long. From germline, CDR1 is KGHDR and CDR2 SFDVKD. V lost 7 bases to trimming and J lost 1 base; unmatched junction nucleotides: 8.

This rearrangement joins TRBV10-2 to TRBJ2-1, with TRBD2 matching 10 bases. This CDR3 comprises 15 residues. The V gene's germline CDR1 is WSHSY and CDR2 SAAADI. Losses at the gene ends were 8 bases for V and 9 bases for J; bases not matched to a gene: 13. This chain's CDR3 is CASPPPSGSLSEQFF. The CDR3 DNA sequence: TGCGCCAGCCCCCCGCCTAGCGGGAGTCTAAGTGAGCAGTTCTTC.

The J gene is TRBJ1-2, the V gene TRBV10-3; no definite D call. The germline CDR1 and CDR2 sequences are ENHRY and SYGVKD. The CDR3 sequence is 15 residues long. Trimming took 0 bases from V and 3 from J, leaving 11 bases between them. DNA for the CDR3: TGTGCCATCAGTGAGTCGATTTATCCTGACTATGGCTACACCTTC. Its protein product is CAISESIYPDYGYTF.

This clonotype was seen at least ten times. The V gene is TRBV6-5, the J gene TRBJ1-2; D perhaps matches TRBD1 (6 bases). The V gene lost 0 bases and the J gene lost 6 bases, with 8 bases spanning the gap. CDR3 length equals 13 residues. CDR1 and CDR2 from the germline V gene are MNHEY and SVGAGI. CDR3 loop: CASSYSGGHGYTF. CDR3 nucleotide sequence: TGTGCCAGCAGTTACTCTGGGGGGCATGGCTACACCTTC.

A few counts support this clonotype. This chain links TRBV6-5 with TRBJ2-7, with 10 bases matching TRBD1. V shed 6 bases, J shed 5 bases, and the junction held 7 bases outside the gene matches. The germline V gene has CDR1 MNHEY and CDR2 SVGAGI. The CDR3 totals 14 residues. For the CDR3, the DNA is TGTGCCAGCAGAAAGGGACAGGGGATTAACGAGCAGTACTTC. This encodes CASRKGQGINEQYF.

V usage is TRBV12-3 or TRBV12-4 and J usage is TRBJ2-3, with 11 nucleotides matching TRBD2. The CDR3 loop spans 15 amino acids. The V gene end was trimmed by 7 bases and the J gene end by 4 bases; junction bases not matched to a gene: 7. This chain's CDR3 is CASKGLAGGSDTQYF. The CDR3, as DNA: TGTGCCAGCAAGGGGCTAGCGGGAGGCTCAGATACGCAGTATTTT.

The V and J genes are TRBV20-1 and TRBJ2-3, with D perhaps TRBD2 (6 bases). The V and J ends lost 6 bases and 1 base respectively, with 11 bases between them. The germline gives CDR1 DFQATT, CDR2 SNEGSKA (reference sequence). This CDR3 is 13 amino acids long. The CDR3 nucleotides are TGCAGTGCAGAAAAGCGGGGCACAGATACGCAGTATTTT. Protein product: CSAEKRGTDTQYF.

Details on this clonotype: A junction end diverges from the germline sequence, so it may reflect a read error. The chain has TRBV12-3 or TRBV12-4 and TRBJ2-1, with a weak D call TRBD1 (5 bases). The CDR3 runs 14 residues. The CDR3 bases are TGTGCCGGCAGTCTTCGACAGAGAGACAATGAGCAGTTCTTT. This gives the protein CAGSLRQRDNEQFF.

This clonotype turned up a few times. The V call is TRBV7-2, the J call TRBJ1-6, with D possibly matching TRBD1 (5 bases). The CDR3 sequence is 15 residues long. From germline, CDR1 is SGHTA and CDR2 FQGNSA. The V end was cut by 4 bases, the J end by 1 base, with 8 bases between. The CDR3 protein is CASSSAGSYNSPLHF. The CDR3 DNA is TGTGCCAGCAGCTCCGCAGGGTCCTATAATTCACCCCTCCACTTT.